This entry lists 7 T cell receptor beta chains sequenced from one sample in a study of cytomegalovirus exposure and HLA in healthy donors. With 60 Vbeta and 13 Jbeta primers, the PCR was carried out. Sequencing used immunoSEQ multiplex PCR; TCRdb keeps in-frame clones, though not all of them. The sample contains 98,000 or so clones, roughly 75% of which appear only once. Sequences were obtained from PBMCs. These receptors were obtained from a woman between 40 and 50 years old in good health and CMV-seronegative.

This chain joins TRBV2 and TRBJ2-1; D might be TRBD1 (7 bases). The CDR3 loop spans 14 amino acids. Looked up from germline, CDR1 is SNHLY and CDR2 is FYNNEI. Trimming removed 6 bases at V and 7 bases at J, with 16 bases between. The CDR3 nucleotides read TGTGCCAGCAGGCCGGGCCAGGGGGGTAATGAGCAGTTCTTC. Encoded protein: CASRPGQGGNEQFF.

The chain couples TRBV20-1 to TRBJ1-4; D is uncertain. V was trimmed by 5 bases and J by 6 bases, leaving 7 bases between them. The CDR3 loop spans 11 amino acids. The V gene's germline CDR1 is DFQATT and CDR2 SNEGSKA (reference sequence). The CDR3: CSARFYEKLFF. Written as DNA, the CDR3 is TGCAGTGCTCGGTTTTATGAAAAACTGTTTTTT.

The rearrangement uses TRBV27 and TRBJ1-4, with D possibly matching TRBD1 (6 bases). The CDR3 covers 15 residues. Germline assignment: CDR1 MNHEY and CDR2 SMNVEV (reference sequence). With 5 bases removed from V and 7 bases from J, the gap between germline ends came to 17 bases. For the CDR3, the DNA is TGTGCCAGCAGTGCAGGGGATACGGCCTTTGAAAAACTGTTTTTT. It translates to CASSAGDTAFEKLFF.

This clone was seen a single time. The V gene is TRBV5-6, the J gene TRBJ2-1; D perhaps matches TRBD1 (7 bases). The CDR3 runs 16 residues. Trimming removed 0 bases at V and 5 bases at J, with 15 bases between. Germline CDR1 is SGHDT and CDR2 is YYEEEE. The CDR3 DNA is TGTGCCAGCAGCTTGGAACAGGGGAGGATTCACAATGAGCAGTTCTTC. Translation: CASSLEQGRIHNEQFF.

This clone appeared once. The V gene is TRBV28, the J gene TRBJ2-1, with a tentative D call TRBD1 (6 bases). The V end lost 9 bases, the J end lost 2 bases, and 14 bases lay between the germline ends. The CDR3 is made up of 14 amino acids. Germline V gene sequence: CDR1 MDHEN, CDR2 SYDVKM. DNA of the CDR3: TGTGCCAGTATTGAGAACAGGGCCTACAATGAGCAGTTCTTC. Encoded protein: CASIENRAYNEQFF.

This clone was seen only a few times. V and J are TRBV4-3 and TRBJ2-2; D gene uncertain. The V and J ends lost 0 bases and 3 bases respectively, with 2 bases between them. Germline V gene lookup returns CDR1 LGHNA and CDR2 YSLEER. This CDR3 region has 13 residues. The CDR3 nucleotides are TGCGCCAGCAGCCAAGACTACACCGGGGAGCTGTTTTTT. Protein sequence: CASSQDYTGELFF.

The genes are TRBV6-5 and TRBJ2-3; D may be TRBD2 (5 bases). There are 12 residues in the CDR3. Germline loops: CDR1 MNHEY, CDR2 SVGAGI. V was trimmed by 9 bases and J by 2 bases, leaving 9 bases between them. CDR3 residues: CASFSVTDTQYF. Written as DNA, the CDR3 is TGTGCCAGTTTTAGCGTCACAGATACGCAGTATTTT.